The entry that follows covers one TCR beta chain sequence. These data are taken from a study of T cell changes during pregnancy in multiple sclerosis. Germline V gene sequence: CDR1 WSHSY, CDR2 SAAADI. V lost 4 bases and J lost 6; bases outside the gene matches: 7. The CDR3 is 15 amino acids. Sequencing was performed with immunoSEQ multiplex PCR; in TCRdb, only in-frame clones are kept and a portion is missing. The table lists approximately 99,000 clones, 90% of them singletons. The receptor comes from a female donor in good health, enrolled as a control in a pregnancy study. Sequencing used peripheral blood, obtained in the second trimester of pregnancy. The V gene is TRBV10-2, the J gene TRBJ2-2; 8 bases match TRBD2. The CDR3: CASSAGGAGAGELFF. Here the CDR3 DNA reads TGCGCCAGCAGTGCCGGGGGGGCTGGAGCCGGGGAGCTGTTTTTT.